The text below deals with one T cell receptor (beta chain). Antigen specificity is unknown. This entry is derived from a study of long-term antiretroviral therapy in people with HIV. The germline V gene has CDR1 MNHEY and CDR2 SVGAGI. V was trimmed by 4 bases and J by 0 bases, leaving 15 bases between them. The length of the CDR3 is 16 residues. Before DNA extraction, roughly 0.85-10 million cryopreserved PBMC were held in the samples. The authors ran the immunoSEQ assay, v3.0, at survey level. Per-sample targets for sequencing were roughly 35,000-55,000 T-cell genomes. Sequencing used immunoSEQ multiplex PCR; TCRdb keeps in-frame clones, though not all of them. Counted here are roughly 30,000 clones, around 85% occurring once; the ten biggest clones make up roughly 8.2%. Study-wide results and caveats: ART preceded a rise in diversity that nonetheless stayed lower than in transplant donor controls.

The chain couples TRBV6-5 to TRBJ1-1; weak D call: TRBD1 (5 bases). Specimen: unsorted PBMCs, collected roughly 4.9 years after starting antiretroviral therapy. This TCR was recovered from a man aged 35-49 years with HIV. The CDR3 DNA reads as TGTGCCAGCAGTTCGGGACGGGGACTCTTGAACACTGAAGCTTTCTTT. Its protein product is CASSSGRGLLNTEAFF.